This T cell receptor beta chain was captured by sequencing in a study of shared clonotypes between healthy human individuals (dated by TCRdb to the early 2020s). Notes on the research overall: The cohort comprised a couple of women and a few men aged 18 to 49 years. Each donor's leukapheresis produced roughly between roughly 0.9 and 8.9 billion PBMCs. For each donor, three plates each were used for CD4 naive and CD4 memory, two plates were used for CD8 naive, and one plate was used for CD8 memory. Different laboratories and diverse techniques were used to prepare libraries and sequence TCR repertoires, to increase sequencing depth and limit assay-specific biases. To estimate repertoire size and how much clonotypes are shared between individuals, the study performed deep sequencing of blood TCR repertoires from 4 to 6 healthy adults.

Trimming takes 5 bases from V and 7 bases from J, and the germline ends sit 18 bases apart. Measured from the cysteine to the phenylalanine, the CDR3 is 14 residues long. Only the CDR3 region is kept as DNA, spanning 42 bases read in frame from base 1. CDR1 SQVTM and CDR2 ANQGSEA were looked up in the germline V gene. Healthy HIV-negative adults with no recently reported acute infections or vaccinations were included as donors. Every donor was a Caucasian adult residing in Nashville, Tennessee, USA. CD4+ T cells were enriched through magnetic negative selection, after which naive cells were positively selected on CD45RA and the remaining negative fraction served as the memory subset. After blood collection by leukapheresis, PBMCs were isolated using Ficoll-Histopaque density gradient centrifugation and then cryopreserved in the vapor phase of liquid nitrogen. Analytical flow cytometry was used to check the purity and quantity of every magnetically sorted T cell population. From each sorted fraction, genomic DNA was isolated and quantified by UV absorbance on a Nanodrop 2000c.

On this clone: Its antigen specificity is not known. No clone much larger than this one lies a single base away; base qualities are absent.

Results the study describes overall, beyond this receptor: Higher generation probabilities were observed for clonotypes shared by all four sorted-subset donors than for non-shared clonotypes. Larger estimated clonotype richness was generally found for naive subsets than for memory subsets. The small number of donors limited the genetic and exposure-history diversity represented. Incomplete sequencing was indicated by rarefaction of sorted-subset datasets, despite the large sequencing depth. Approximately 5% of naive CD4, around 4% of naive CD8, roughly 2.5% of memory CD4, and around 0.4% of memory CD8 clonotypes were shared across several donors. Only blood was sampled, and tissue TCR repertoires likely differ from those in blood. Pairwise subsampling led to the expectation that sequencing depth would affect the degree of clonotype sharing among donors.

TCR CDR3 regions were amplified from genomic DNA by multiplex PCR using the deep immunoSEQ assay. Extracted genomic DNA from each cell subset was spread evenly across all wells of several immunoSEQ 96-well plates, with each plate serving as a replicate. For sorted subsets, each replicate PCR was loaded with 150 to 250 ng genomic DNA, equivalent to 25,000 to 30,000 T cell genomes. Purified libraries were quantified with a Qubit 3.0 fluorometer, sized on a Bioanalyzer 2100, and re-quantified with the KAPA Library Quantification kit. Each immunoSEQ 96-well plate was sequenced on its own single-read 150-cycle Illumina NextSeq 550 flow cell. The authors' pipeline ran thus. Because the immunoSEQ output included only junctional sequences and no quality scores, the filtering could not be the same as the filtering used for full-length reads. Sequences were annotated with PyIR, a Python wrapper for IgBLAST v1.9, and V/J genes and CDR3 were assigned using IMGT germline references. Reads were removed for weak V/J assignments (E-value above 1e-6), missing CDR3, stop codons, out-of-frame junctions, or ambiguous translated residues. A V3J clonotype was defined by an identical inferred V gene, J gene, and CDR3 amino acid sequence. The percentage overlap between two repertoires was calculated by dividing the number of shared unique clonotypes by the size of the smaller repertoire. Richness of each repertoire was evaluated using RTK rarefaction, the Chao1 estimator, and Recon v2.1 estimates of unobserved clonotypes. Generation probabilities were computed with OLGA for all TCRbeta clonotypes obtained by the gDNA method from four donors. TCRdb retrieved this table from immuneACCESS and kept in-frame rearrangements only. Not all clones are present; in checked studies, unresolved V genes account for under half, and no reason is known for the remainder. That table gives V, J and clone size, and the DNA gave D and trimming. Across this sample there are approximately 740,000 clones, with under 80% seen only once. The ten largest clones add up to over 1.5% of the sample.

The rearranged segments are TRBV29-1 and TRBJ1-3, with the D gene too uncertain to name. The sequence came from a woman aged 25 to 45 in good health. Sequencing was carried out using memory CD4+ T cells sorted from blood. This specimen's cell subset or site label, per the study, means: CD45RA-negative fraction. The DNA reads TGCAGCGTTCTACTGACCGCTATTGGGAACACCATATATTTT. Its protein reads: CSVLLTAIGNTIYF.